What follows describes a single T cell receptor (beta chain). Antigen unknown. This specimen includes other DNA sequences encoding the same CDR3. The treatment: oral pan-JAK inhibitor, 5-10 mg twice daily. Alopecia areata patients gave lesional scalp punch biopsies and peripheral blood samples. Sequencing templates came from extracted RNA that was reverse transcribed into cDNA. The repertoire was sequenced with immunoSEQ multiplex PCR; TCRdb's copy has only in-frame clones and lacks some. The repertoire holds 150,000 to 200,000 clones, roughly 70% seen once, with 1.3% in the top ten. The germline V and J ends were trimmed by 4 bases and 4 bases, with 8 bases remaining between them. CDR1 and CDR2 (germline): MGHDK, SYGVNS. The CDR3 is made up of 12 amino acids. This entry comes from a study of CD8+ T cells in alopecia areata. In the study overall: The protocol delivered tofacitinib for 6 to 18 months, then withdrew it for 6 months.

Broader study findings: Tofacitinib significantly reduced both scalp clonality and expanded CD8+ clones among the top 100.

This sequence originates from a human donor with alopecia areata. This chain connects TRBV25-1 to TRBJ2-7; maybe TRBD1 (5 bases). Sequenced here: CD4+ T cells sorted from blood, sampled around week 47, from a patient treated with tofacitinib. The CDR3 DNA reads TGTGCCAGCAGTGGGACACCGTACGAGCAGTACTTC. Its translation: CASSGTPYEQYF.